This TCR beta chain was documented in a study of blood T cell repertoires in COVID-19. On the study more broadly: COVID-19 samples, acute and convalescent, were from the United States, Italy and Spain.

Germline-derived CDR1 and CDR2 are KGHDR and SFDVKD. V lost 4 bases to trimming and J lost 2 bases, with 11 bases between them. The CDR3 spans 14 residues. The table came from immunoSEQ multiplex PCR; TCRdb's copy has only in-frame clones and leaves some out. In the table there are approximately 250,000 clones, 80% to 90% of which are singletons. The chain uses TRBV24-1 and TRBJ2-7; D may be TRBD1 (6 bases). Input material: peripheral blood. This receptor was identified in a woman in her sixties or seventies with COVID-19, enrolled during active disease. The CDR3 reads CATSETDRPYEQYF. DNA of the CDR3: TGTGCCACCAGTGAGACCGACAGGCCCTACGAGCAGTACTTC.